The entry below describes one T cell receptor (beta chain). The CDR3 is 15 residues long. Germline-derived CDR1 and CDR2 are MNHEY and SMNVEV (reference sequence). Trimming removed 6 bases from V and 1 base from J; junction bases left unmatched: 6. Sequencing was performed with immunoSEQ multiplex PCR; in TCRdb, only in-frame clones are kept and a portion is missing. Among tens of thousands of clones listed, 74% were seen once. This sample is part of a study of blood T cell repertoires in COVID-19. For the study at large: COVID-19 samples collected from the United States, Italy and Spain covered acute and convalescent phases.

This receptor was taken from a man aged 65-85 years with COVID-19, enrolled during active disease. The chain is built from TRBV27 and TRBJ2-1; 7 bases line up with TRBD2. The material sequenced was peripheral blood. DNA for the CDR3: TGTGCCAGCAGAGAAGCGGGAAGATCCTACAATGAGCAGTTCTTC. It translates to CASREAGRSYNEQFF.